This note documents a single T cell receptor (beta chain) sequence. Trimming cost V 3 bases and J 16 bases, with 19 bases left between them. This CDR3 comprises 13 residues. CDR1 is LNHDA, CDR2 SQIVND, per germline (reference sequence). The sample originates from a study of blood T cell repertoires in COVID-19. Study summary: The United States, Italy and Spain supplied acute and convalescent COVID-19 samples.

In the authors' methods: Estimation of nucleated cell counts relied on the amplification of reference gene primers. The repertoire was sequenced with immunoSEQ multiplex PCR; TCRdb's copy has only in-frame clones and lacks some. V, J and clone size derive from that table, while D and trimming were established from the DNA sequence. This sample has 150,000 to 170,000 clones, with roughly four fifths found just once. Cohort allocation depended upon clinical history that participants reported. Among Cohort 3 donors, those recovered had two negative PCRs, clearance, or symptom resolution. Sequenced: PBMCs or T cells enriched from blood (not recorded which). This chain joins TRBV19 and TRBJ2-1; possibly TRBD1 for D (6 bases). The source is a man aged 50 to 60 who had recovered from COVID-19. The CDR3 reads CASSMGAVGTPFF. DNA for the CDR3: TGTGCCAGTAGTATGGGGGCCGTCGGGACCCCCTTCTTC.